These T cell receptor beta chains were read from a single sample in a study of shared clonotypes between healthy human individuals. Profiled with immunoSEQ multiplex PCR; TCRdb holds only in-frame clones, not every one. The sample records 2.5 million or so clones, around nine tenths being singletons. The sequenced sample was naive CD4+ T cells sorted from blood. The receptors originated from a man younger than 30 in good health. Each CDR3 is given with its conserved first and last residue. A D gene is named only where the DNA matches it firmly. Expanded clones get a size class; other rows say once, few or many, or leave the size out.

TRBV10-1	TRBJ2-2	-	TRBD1	TGCGCCAGCAGTAGGGACAGGAGGAACACCGGGGAGCTGTTTTTT	CASSRDRRNTGELFF
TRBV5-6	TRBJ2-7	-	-	TGTGCCAGCAGCTTGGAGCGCGAGCAGTACTTC	CASSLEREQYF
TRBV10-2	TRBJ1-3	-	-	TGCGCCAGCAGTGATTTAAACACCATATATTTT	CASSDLNTIYF
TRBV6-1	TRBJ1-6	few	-	TGTGCCAGCAGTGAATGGTCGAATAGTGATTCACCCCTCCACTTT	CASSEWSNSDSPLHF
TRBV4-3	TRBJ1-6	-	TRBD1	TGCGCCAGCAGCCAGACCGGGACAGCTAATTCACCCCTCCACTTT	CASSQTGTANSPLHF
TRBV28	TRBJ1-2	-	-	TGTGCCAGCTCGACAGTTAACTATGGCTACACCTTC	CASSTVNYGYTF
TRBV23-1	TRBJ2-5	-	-	TGCGCCAGCAGTCAAGGCCACACGACCCCCGAGGAAGAGACCCAGTACTTC	CASSQGHTTPEEETQYF
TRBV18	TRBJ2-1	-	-	TGTGCCAGCTCAGTAGCGAGTTTAAGGGAGCAGTTCTTC	CASSVASLREQFF
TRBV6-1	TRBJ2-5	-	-	TGTGCCAGCAGTGAAGCGCTCCGCGGCCCGGGGGAGACCCAGTACTTC	CASSEALRGPGETQYF
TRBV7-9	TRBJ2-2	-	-	TGTGCCAGCAGCCCCACTCGCGGGGAGCTGTTTTTT	CASSPTRGELFF
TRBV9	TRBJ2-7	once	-	TGTGCCAGCAGCGTTAGTACAGGGTCCTACGAGCAGTACTTC	CASSVSTGSYEQYF
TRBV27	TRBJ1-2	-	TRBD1	TGTGCCAGCCGTACTGCGGGGACAGCTAACTATGGCTACACCTTC	CASRTAGTANYGYTF
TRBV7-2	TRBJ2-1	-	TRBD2	TGTGCCAGCAGCTCCTGGACTAGCGGGAGTTCGAATGAGCAGTTCTTC	CASSSWTSGSSNEQFF
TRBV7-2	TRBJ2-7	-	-	TGTGCCAGCAGCTCACCCTGGAGCTCCTACGAGCAGTACTTC	CASSSPWSSYEQYF
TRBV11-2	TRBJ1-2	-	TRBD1	TGTGCCAGCAGCTCAGGGGGTGGCGGCTACACCTTC	CASSSGGGGYTF
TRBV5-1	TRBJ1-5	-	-	TGCGCCAGCAGCCCGGGAACAGGAGCTAGCAATCAGCCCCAGCATTTT	CASSPGTGASNQPQHF
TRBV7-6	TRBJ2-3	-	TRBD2	TGTGCCAGCAGCCCCATCCTAGCGGGGGGCCCAGATACGCAGTATTTT	CASSPILAGGPDTQYF
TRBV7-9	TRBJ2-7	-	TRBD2	TGTGCCAGCAGCTTAGTCCCTAGCGGGGCCTACGAGCAGTACTTC	CASSLVPSGAYEQYF
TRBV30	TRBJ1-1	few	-	TGTGCCTGGAGTGCTACTTTTCAGGGGAGGCGGAAAGCTTTCTTT	CAWSATFQGRRKAFF
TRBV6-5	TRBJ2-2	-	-	TGTGCCAGCAGTTACTCGAGGCCGCCCGGGGAGCTGTTTTTT	CASSYSRPPGELFF
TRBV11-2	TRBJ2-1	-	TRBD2	TGTGCCAGCAGCCCACGGCCGACTAGCGGGGGAGGAGAGCAGTTCTTC	CASSPRPTSGGGEQFF
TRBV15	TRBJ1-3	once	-	TGTGCCACCAGCGCGGGAGGGTCTGGAAACACCATATATTTT	CATSAGGSGNTIYF
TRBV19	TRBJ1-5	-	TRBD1	TGTGCCAGTAGTCCACTTTCCCCGGGACAGGGACGCCAGCCCCAGCATTTT	CASSPLSPGQGRQPQHF
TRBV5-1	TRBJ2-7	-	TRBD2	TGCGCCAGCAGTACTAGCGGGGTTAGCTCCTACGAGCAGTACTTC	CASSTSGVSSYEQYF
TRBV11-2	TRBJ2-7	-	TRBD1	TGTGCCAGCAGCTTCGAGACAGGGCCCCCCAGTTACGAGCAGTACTTC	CASSFETGPPSYEQYF
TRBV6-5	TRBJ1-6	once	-	TGTGCCAGCGGTTACAGGGACTCACCCCTCCACTTT	CASGYRDSPLHF
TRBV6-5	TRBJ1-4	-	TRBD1	TGTGCCGCCGGGGGGGGACAGCCTAATGAAAAACTGTTTTTT	CAAGGGQPNEKLFF
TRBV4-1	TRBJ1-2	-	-	TGCGCCAGCAGCCAAGATCCTCCCGGTAGCAGCTATGGCTACACCTTC	CASSQDPPGSSYGYTF
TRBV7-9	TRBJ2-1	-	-	TGTGCCAGCAGCCGAGGGGTTAGCTCCTACAATGAGCAGTTCTTC	CASSRGVSSYNEQFF
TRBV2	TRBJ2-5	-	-	TGTGCCAGCAGCTGGGGTCAAGAGACCCAGTACTTC	CASSWGQETQYF
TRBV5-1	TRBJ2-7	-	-	TGCGCCAGCAGCTTGGGCCAGGGATCGACCTACGAGCAGTACTTC	CASSLGQGSTYEQYF
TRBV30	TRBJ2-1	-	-	TGTGCCTGGAGTGGGTGGGGGAGCTCCTACAATGAGCAGTTCTTC	CAWSGWGSSYNEQFF
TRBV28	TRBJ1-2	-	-	TGTGCCAGCAGTTACGGGGGTTATGGCTACACCTTC	CASSYGGYGYTF
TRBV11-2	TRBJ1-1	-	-	TGTGCCAGCAGCTTAGGGCCCACGGGGGTATCCACTGAAGCTTTCTTT	CASSLGPTGVSTEAFF
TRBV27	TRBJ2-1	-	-	TGTGCCAGCAGTACACGATACAATGAGCAGTTCTTC	CASSTRYNEQFF
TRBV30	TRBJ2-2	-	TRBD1	TGTGCCTGGAGTTCCCGGGACAGGGAGTACACCGGGGAGCTGTTTTTT	CAWSSRDREYTGELFF
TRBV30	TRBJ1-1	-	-	TGTGCCTGGAGTTTTGACAGGACAACCGGAGCTTTCTTT	CAWSFDRTTGAFF
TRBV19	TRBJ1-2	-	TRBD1	TGTGCCAGTAGCCCGACAGGGGCCGTCCTTAACTATGGCTACACCTTC	CASSPTGAVLNYGYTF
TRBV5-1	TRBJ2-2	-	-	TGCGCCAGCAGCATTGGGACACAGAACACCGGGGAGCTGTTTTTT	CASSIGTQNTGELFF
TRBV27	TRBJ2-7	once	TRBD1	TGTGCCAGCAGTTCCCGGGACAGGGGCCCCTACGAGCAGTACTTC	CASSSRDRGPYEQYF
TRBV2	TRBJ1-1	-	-	TGTGCCACGTCTTACAGGTGGAACACTGAAGCTTTCTTT	CATSYRWNTEAFF
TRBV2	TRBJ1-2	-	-	TGTGCCAGCAGTCCGGGGGGCGGTGGCTACACCTTC	CASSPGGGGYTF